In its sample, the clone carrying this T cell receptor (beta chain) was seen a few times. Its target is not known. The data were taken from a study of blood T cells in healthy people across ages. The CDR3 spans 13 residues. Germline CDR1 is MGHRA and CDR2 is YSYEKL. Trimming removed 6 bases from V and 3 bases from J, with 12 bases in between. All donors came from Russia, were Caucasian and healthy, and spanned ages roughly 6 to 100. Overall study results and limits: Across the age range, TCR beta diversity per million T cells fell in a roughly linear way.

Combining a sample-barcoded 5' primer with a J-beta primer mix, a second PCR ran for roughly 6 to 12 cycles. A 12-random-nucleotide template-switch adaptor tagged each cDNA molecule. No fewer than 2.5 million CDR3-containing paired-end reads came from each sample. Each CDR3 protein gets one entry after TCRdb re-called the 5' RACE reads with MiXCR. Among hundreds of thousands of distinct CDR3 sequences, approximately 21% were seen once, and the ten largest hold 3% to 4%. The source is a man in his 70s in good health. The rearrangement links TRBV4-1 to TRBJ2-7, with TRBD1 as a possible D gene (5 bases). Source material: blood. In nucleotides, the CDR3 is TGCGCCAGCAGTTCACAGGAGATCTACGAGCAGTACTTC. The encoded protein is CASSSQEIYEQYF.